This T cell receptor beta chain is drawn from a study of regulatory T cells in long-lasting Graves disease. HTBI primers from iRepertoire and Arm-PCR of CDR3 regions yielded the TCR beta libraries. In TCRdb, the multiplex PCR reads were re-called with MiXCR into one record per CDR3 protein. The sample lists 360,000 or so distinct CDR3 sequences; 16% were seen once. Many counts were recorded for this clonotype. Time point noted: newly diagnosed GD, antithyroid drugs for less than 3 months. With RNA extracted from PBMCs as input, the TCR library was made. The germline CDR1 and CDR2 sequences are SGHAT and FQNNGV. This CDR3 spans 11 amino acids. The same data also contributed to another study, on T cells in Graves' hyperthyroidism and ophthalmopathy.

The chain couples TRBV11-2 to TRBJ2-1; D uncertain. Judging by the DNA end, TRBJ2-5 fits better; the J call may be wrong. The source was peripheral blood mononuclear cells (PBMCs), collected at new diagnosis, from a patient treated with antithyroid drugs. The source of this sequence is a woman aged 18-29 years with Graves disease. This CDR3 is CASSRWETQYF. CDR3 DNA: TGTGCCAGCAGCCGATGGGAGACCCAGTACTTC.